One sample yielded the 20 T cell receptor beta chains listed below, sequenced in a study of Graves' ophthalmopathy and Graves' hyperthyroidism. RNA transcripts yielded amplified TCR beta CDR3 regions. Second-round multiplex PCR followed a first-round RT-PCR using HTBI primers. TCRdb redid the calling of the multiplex PCR reads with MiXCR, one entry per CDR3 protein. Among about 600,000 distinct CDR3 sequences listed, under 40% were seen once. Sequencing used peripheral blood or thyroid tissue (not recorded which). The origin of the receptors is an adult man with Graves' hyperthyroidism.

This clonotype was recorded many times. The chain carries TRBV12-3 or TRBV12-4 and TRBJ1-2, with no clear D. The CDR3 spans 13 residues. V lost 3 bases to trimming and J lost 4 bases, with 9 bases between them. CDR3 sequence (DNA): TGTGCCAGCAGTTTCGCCACCCTCTATGGCTACACCTTC. Translation gives CASSFATLYGYTF.

The rearrangement joins TRBV10-3 to TRBJ1-5; maybe TRBD1 (6 bases). Germline-derived CDR1 and CDR2 are ENHRY and SYGVKD. The CDR3 length is 14 residues. V lost 2 bases, J lost 5 bases, and 10 bases lay in between. CDR3 nucleotide sequence: TGTGCCATCAGTGAGAATGCAGGGGATCAGCCCCAGCATTTT. The encoded protein is CAISENAGDQPQHF.

The chain joins TRBV15 to TRBJ2-7; 9 nucleotides line up with TRBD1. Germline V gene data show CDR1 as LNHNV and CDR2 as YYDKDF (reference sequence). This CDR3 comprises 16 residues. Germline trimming cut 0 bases from V and 0 bases from J; bases unmatched to any gene: 3. The CDR3 coding sequence is TGTGCCACCAGCAGAGAGGGACAGGGCGTCTCCTACGAGCAGTACTTC. It specifies CATSREGQGVSYEQYF. The variable domain in full, completed from reference TRBV15 and TRBJ2-7, reads DAMVIQNPRYQVTQFGKPVTLSCSQTLNHNVMYWYQQKSSQAPKLLFHYYDKDFNNEADTPDNFQSRRPNTSFCFLDIRSPGLGDTAMYLCATSREGQGVSYEQYFGPGTRLTVT.

J is TRBJ2-5 and V is TRBV6-1; no clear D. The germline CDR1 and CDR2 sequences are MNHNS and SASEGT. The CDR3 is 12 amino acids. V lost 4 bases to trimming and J lost 5 bases, with 8 bases between them. CDR3 coding DNA: TGTGCCAGCAGTGTAGACGGGGAGACCCAGTACTTC. Its protein product is CASSVDGETQYF.

The rearrangement links TRBV20-1 to TRBJ2-5; 12 bases align to TRBD2. Germline V CDR1 and CDR2: DFQATT, SNEGSKA (reference sequence). V was pared by 6 bases and J by 3 bases, with 11 bases of the junction left unmatched. This CDR3 is 16 amino acids long. The CDR3 protein is CSARLAGEGPKETQYF. The CDR3 DNA reads as TGCAGTGCGAGACTAGCGGGAGAGGGTCCCAAAGAGACCCAGTACTTC.

This clonotype was recorded many times. This sequence joins TRBV5-6 and TRBJ1-1; possible D gene TRBD1, 5 bases. The germline V gene has CDR1 SGHDT and CDR2 YYEEEE. This CDR3 has 14 residues. V lost 2 bases, J lost 3 bases, and 11 bases lay in between. The CDR3 nucleotides read TGTGCCAGCAGCTTCGGCGGGGCTGACACTGAAGCTTTCTTT. Translated: CASSFGGADTEAFF. The whole variable domain, filled in from reference TRBV5-6 and TRBJ1-1, reads DAGVTQSPTHLIKTRGQQVTLRCSPKSGHDTVSWYQQALGQGPQFIFQYYEEEERQRGNFPDRFSGHQFPNYSSELNVNALLLGDSALYLCASSFGGADTEAFFGQGTRLTVV.

This clonotype was seen only a few times. V and J are TRBV20-1 and TRBJ1-5; TRBD1 aligns across 9 bases. The CDR3 length is 17 residues. Germline CDR1 DFQATT, CDR2 SNEGSKA (reference sequence). Trimming cost V 5 bases and J 0 bases; bases outside gene matches: 11. CDR3 coding DNA: TGCAGTGCTCTGGGGGGGACAGGGATTTTTAGCAATCAGCCCCAGCATTTT. Its translation is CSALGGTGIFSNQPQHF.

The chain employs TRBV10-3 and TRBJ2-7; 9 nucleotides agree with TRBD1. The CDR3 spans 15 residues. Per the germline V gene, CDR1 is ENHRY and CDR2 is SYGVKD. V dropped 5 bases and J dropped 5; count of bases not matched to a gene: 10. The chain's CDR3 is CAISYSGTGPDEQYF. The CDR3 coding sequence is TGTGCCATCAGTTACTCCGGGACAGGGCCGGACGAGCAGTACTTC.

This clonotype was observed at least ten times. This chain connects TRBV24-1 to TRBJ2-5; TRBD1 matches 9 bases. Germline loops: CDR1 KGHDR, CDR2 SFDVKD. CDR3 size: 15 residues. The J segment lost 3 bases and the V segment lost 4 bases, leaving 5 bases of the junction unmatched. In nucleotides, the CDR3 is TGTGCCACCAGTGACTCGGACAGGGGAAAAGAGACCCAGTACTTC. Translating gives CATSDSDRGKETQYF.

This rearrangement joins TRBV10-2 to TRBJ1-1; D is perhaps TRBD1 (5 bases). The germline V and J ends were trimmed by 8 bases and 5 bases, with 12 bases remaining between them. This CDR3 spans 12 amino acids. The germline V gene has CDR1 WSHSY and CDR2 SAAADI. The CDR3, as DNA: TGCGCCAGCGGAGGGGTCGGGACTGAAGCTTTCTTT. This encodes CASGGVGTEAFF.

Concerning this clonotype itself: An end of the junction does not agree with germline; a read error may underlie this. The V and J genes are TRBV24-1 and TRBJ2-5, with TRBD1 as a possible D gene (6 bases). The J call is doubtful: the DNA matches TRBJ2-1 better. The CDR3 consists of 14 residues. The germline V gene has CDR1 KGHDR and CDR2 SFDVKD. For the CDR3, the DNA is TGTGCCAGCAGTGTGACAGGATACTACAATGAGCAGTTCTTC. Protein: CASSVTGYYNEQFF.

This clonotype was found many times. The chain joins TRBV7-9 to TRBJ1-2, with 10 bases identical to TRBD1. Germline-derived CDR1 and CDR2 are SEHNR and FQNEAQ (reference sequence). V lost 2 bases to trimming and J lost 4 bases; unmatched junction nucleotides: 10. CDR3 length: 17 amino acids. In DNA, the CDR3 is TGTGCCAGCAGCTTACGATCGGACAGGGGGTCCATCTATGGCTACACCTTC. It codes for CASSLRSDRGSIYGYTF.

This clonotype was counted many times. The chain uses TRBV7-2 and TRBJ1-1; 7 nucleotides align to TRBD1. Germline CDR1 reads SGHTA; CDR2 reads FQGNSA. The junction had 3 bases not matched to a gene; V was cut back by 4 bases and J by 1 base. This CDR3 is built from 14 residues. CDR3 coding DNA: TGTGCCAGCAGCTCAAGGACAGGGAACACTGAAGCTTTCTTT. Translating it yields CASSSRTGNTEAFF.

With regard to this clonotype: This may stem from a read error, because a much larger clone lies one nucleotide away. Likely a read error: the CDR3 ends without its conserved phenylalanine or tryptophan. Here the CDR3 DNA reads TGTGCCAGCAGTACGCCCTGGACAGGGCAAGAGACCCAGTACTCC. Amino acid sequence: CASSTPWTGQETQYS. The rearrangement uses TRBV7-2 and TRBJ2-5; 8 bases agree with TRBD1. Trimming at V came to 6 bases and at J to 2 bases, leaving 8 bases not matched to a gene. The CDR3 sequence is 15 residues long. CDR1 and CDR2 (germline): SGHTA, FQGNSA.

This clonotype appeared many times. The gene calls are TRBV4-1 and TRBJ1-1; D is ambiguous. Trimming took off 0 bases at V and 2 bases at J, with 10 bases between the two ends. The CDR3 spans 15 residues. CDR1 and CDR2 from the germline V gene are MGHRA and YSYEKL. CDR3 amino acids: CASSQDRTINTEAFF. CDR3 sequence (DNA): TGCGCCAGCAGCCAAGATCGAACCATAAACACTGAAGCTTTCTTT.

This clonotype was detected ten times or more. The chain links TRBV19 to TRBJ1-1, with 7 bases fitting TRBD1. The V gene end was trimmed by 4 bases and the J gene end by 1 base; junction bases not matched to a gene: 3. This CDR3 is built from 14 residues. Germline CDR1 LNHDA, CDR2 SQIVND (reference sequence). The CDR3 DNA reads as TGTGCCAGTAGTAACAGGGGAGGGAACACTGAAGCTTTCTTT. This sequence encodes CASSNRGGNTEAFF.

The count of this clonotype is one. The V and J genes are TRBV12-3 or TRBV12-4 and TRBJ1-1; D possibly corresponds to TRBD1 (5 bases). The CDR3 is 17 residues long. V was pared by 3 bases and J by 1 base, with 18 bases between. CDR3 residues: CASSFSRPGTANTEAFF. The CDR3 region has the DNA TGTGCCAGCAGTTTTTCTAGACCCGGGACCGCGAACACTGAAGCTTTCTTT.

The chain recombines TRBV20-1 with TRBJ1-2; 12 nucleotides match TRBD1. The length of the CDR3 is 15 residues. Germline CDR1 reads DFQATT; CDR2 reads SNEGSKA (reference sequence). Losses at the gene ends were 4 bases for V and 0 bases for J; bases not matched to a gene: 3. CDR3 in DNA: TGCAGTGCTACCGGGACAGGGGGCCCTAACTATGGCTACACCTTC. Residues: CSATGTGGPNYGYTF.

The genes are TRBV29-1 and TRBJ2-2, with 9 bases that match TRBD1. The length of the CDR3 is 13 residues. With V trimmed by 7 bases and J by 4 bases, 4 bases remained unmatched. Per germline, CDR1 SQVTM and CDR2 ANQGSEA. CDR3 bases: TGCAGCGCACAGGGGGCCCCCACCGGGGAGCTGTTTTTT. Protein sequence: CSAQGAPTGELFF.

V gene TRBV28 combines with J gene TRBJ2-2, with D perhaps TRBD1 (5 bases). The V gene's germline CDR1 is MDHEN and CDR2 SYDVKM. The CDR3 has 14 residues. The V end was cut by 6 bases, the J end by 7 bases, with 15 bases between. CDR3 sequence (DNA): TGTGCCAGCAGCAGGGTATTGGAACACGGGGAGCTGTTTTTT. It yields the protein CASSRVLEHGELFF.